This TCR beta chain comes out of a study of CXCR3-negative and CXCR3-positive naive CD8 T cells. Germline-derived CDR1 and CDR2 are MRHNA and SNTAGT. This CDR3 has 15 amino acids. Among CD8+ T cells, naive ones were CD45RO-CCR7+CD27+CD95-. The study, taken as a whole, reports: Comparison of naive CXCR3-negative and CXCR3-positive cells revealed similar TRBV-TRBJ usage, while memory cells differed. CXCR3-positive naive cells carried more hydrophobic TRB CDR3s than CXCR3-negative naive cells did.

As regards this clonotype: The antigen remains unidentified.

Libraries of TRB cDNA were made by 5' RACE and carried UMIs. For each CDR3 protein, TCRdb gives one entry from its re-call of the 5' RACE reads, without DNA. The table counts over 55,000 distinct CDR3 sequences; around 4.9% lies in the top ten. Sequencing input: naive CXCR3+ CD8+ T cells from blood. Documented subset: CD45RO-CCR7+CD27+CD95- naive CD8+ T cells expressing CXCR3 (TNR3+). This sequence was found in a human donor in good health. Some clones in this sample may be carry-over from other donors' samples. The chain links TRBV6-4 to TRBJ2-3; the D call of TRBD2 rests on TCRdb alone, since no DNA is present to check it. The CDR3 region is CASSESGGAADTQYF.